Sequencing of this TCR beta chain was carried out in a study of T cell changes during pregnancy in multiple sclerosis. This table comes from immunoSEQ multiplex PCR, and its TCRdb copy is limited to in-frame clones, with some not included. Counted here are some 74,000 clones, approximately 92% occurring once; the ten biggest clones make up 2% to 2.5%. CDR1 is SGHRS and CDR2 is YFSETQ in the germline V gene. V lost 4 bases to trimming and J lost 8 bases; unmatched junction nucleotides: 14. The CDR3 consists of 16 residues. This clonotype was sampled from a female donor with multiple sclerosis, enrolled in a pregnancy study. The chain joins TRBV5-1 to TRBJ1-4; TRBD1 matches at 7 bases. Here the sequenced sample was peripheral blood, taken before pregnancy. This chain's CDR3 is CASSNKITGEREKLFF. CDR3 in DNA: TGCGCCAGCAGCAACAAAATTACAGGGGAACGGGAAAAACTGTTTTTT.